This TCR beta chain was observed in a study of tumor-infiltrating lymphocytes in primary liver carcinoma. Germline DNA was extracted too, while blood RNA derived from unsorted whole blood. Total RNA amounting to approximately 460 ng was the source from which TCR beta cDNA was made with a constant-region primer. It was through three nested multiplex PCR rounds of slightly modified ARM-PCR that TCR beta libraries arose. Investigators reported that the first two PCR rounds, at 10 cycles each, used TRBV1-TRBV30 forward primers with a C-beta reverse primer. A single record per CDR3 protein comes from TCRdb applying MiXCR to the multiplex PCR reads. The sample includes approximately 300,000 distinct CDR3 sequences, roughly 60% of them seen just once. V shed 10 bases and J 5 bases; nucleotides not matched to a gene: 10. Germline V gives CDR1 MNHNS, CDR2 SASEGT. This CDR3 is built from 13 residues.

Sequencing was carried out using peripheral blood. This TCR derives from a man between 40 and 49 years old with primary liver carcinoma and hepatitis B virus infection. This chain joins TRBV6-1 and TRBJ1-1; TRBD1 agrees at 7 bases. The CDR3 reads CATNRQGGTEAFF. The CDR3 coding sequence is TGTGCCACCAATAGGCAGGGGGGAACTGAAGCTTTCTTT.